This passage covers 13 T cell receptor beta chains from one sample sequenced in a study of OX40 agonist ivuxolimab in advanced cancers. Clones were sequenced by immunoSEQ multiplex PCR, and TCRdb holds only the in-frame ones, with some missing. The table includes about 91,000 clones, around 83% detected once. The sample in question was CD4+ or CD8+ T cells sorted from blood, obtained in a trial of the OX40 agonist ivuxolimab. Receptor source: an adult with an advanced solid tumor such as melanoma, head and neck, liver or kidney cancer.

J is TRBJ1-4 and V is TRBV7-9; weak D call: TRBD1 (6 bases). V lost 4 bases and J lost 8, with 17 bases in between. The length of the CDR3 is 15 residues. CDR1 and CDR2 (germline): SEHNR, FQNEAQ (reference sequence). Here the CDR3 DNA reads TGTGCCAGCAGCTCCAACAGGGAGAAGGGAGAAAAACTGTTTTTT. Translating it yields CASSSNREKGEKLFF.

This sequence joins TRBV18 and TRBJ2-1, with TRBD2 identical over 11 bases. The CDR3 runs 14 residues. Losses at the gene ends were 3 bases for V and 10 bases for J; bases not matched to a gene: 5. The germline gives CDR1 KGHSH, CDR2 LQKENI. The CDR3 coding sequence is TGTGCCAGCTCACCTCTAGCGGGAGGAGGGGAGCAGTTCTTC. Protein sequence: CASSPLAGGGEQFF. The entire variable domain, with the rest obtained from reference TRBV18 and TRBJ2-1, is as follows: NAGVMQNPRHLVRRRGQEARLRCSPMKGHSHVYWYRQLPEEGLKFMVYLQKENIIDESGMPKERFSAEFPKEGPSILRIQQVVRGDSAAYFCASSPLAGGGEQFFGPGTRLTVL.

The J gene is TRBJ1-5, the V gene TRBV7-9; D is undetermined. The germline gives CDR1 SEHNR, CDR2 FQNEAQ (reference sequence). V was cut by 4 bases and J by 8 bases, with 9 bases left in between. The CDR3 consists of 12 residues. The CDR3 nucleotides are TGTGCCAGCAGCTCCGACACCGAGCCCCAGCATTTT. Protein product: CASSSDTEPQHF.

The chain uses TRBV18 and TRBJ2-7, with 9 bases identical to TRBD1. The germline CDR1 and CDR2 sequences are KGHSH and LQKENI. The CDR3 totals 15 residues. After removal of 4 bases from V and 4 bases from J, the junction contained 8 bases not matched to a gene. The CDR3 bases are TGTGCCAGCTCACTCAAAGGACAGGGGCATTACGAGCAGTACGTC. Protein product: CASSLKGQGHYEQYV.

The count of this clone is one. CDR3 amino acids: CASSIPGAGANVLTF. The DNA of the CDR3 is TGTGCCAGTAGTATACCCGGGGCTGGGGCCAACGTCCTGACTTTC. V is TRBV19 and J is TRBJ2-6; maybe TRBD2 (5 bases). Germline CDR1 and CDR2: LNHDA and SQIVND (reference sequence). The ends were cut back, 2 bases at V and 2 bases at J, with 7 bases in the middle. The length of the CDR3 is 15 residues. The full variable domain, its missing parts supplied by reference TRBV19 and TRBJ2-6, is DGGITQSPKYLFRKEGQNVTLSCEQNLNHDAMYWYRQDPGQGLRLIYYSQIVNDFQKGDIAEGYSVSREKKESFPLTVTSAQKNPTAFYLCASSIPGAGANVLTFGAGSRLTVL.

The rearrangement links TRBV27 to TRBJ2-1; TRBD2 aligns across 11 bases. This CDR3 spans 16 amino acids. V lost 5 bases, J lost 9 bases, and 12 bases stayed unmatched. Per germline, CDR1 MNHEY and CDR2 SMNVEV (reference sequence). This CDR3 reads CASSLEPGLAVGEQFF. The CDR3 DNA reads as TGTGCCAGCAGTCTGGAGCCGGGACTAGCGGTAGGTGAGCAGTTCTTC.

This chain connects TRBV15 to TRBJ1-4; D possibly corresponds to TRBD1 (5 bases). The CDR3 has 14 amino acids. Germline V CDR1 and CDR2: LNHNV, YYDKDF (reference sequence). Deletions cut 3 bases from V and 8 bases from J, with 13 bases between. CDR3 DNA: TGTGCCACCAGCAGGGGGACCACGGGGGAAAAACTGTTTTTT. Translation gives CATSRGTTGEKLFF.

The chain has TRBV18 and TRBJ2-1, with 7 bases matching TRBD2. After removal of 6 bases from V and 2 bases from J, the junction contained 4 bases not matched to a gene. Looked up from germline, CDR1 is KGHSH and CDR2 is LQKENI. The length of the CDR3 is 14 residues. The CDR3 is CASSPGLAYNEQFF. Here the CDR3 DNA reads TGTGCCAGCTCGCCTGGACTAGCCTACAATGAGCAGTTCTTC.

This clone was counted only a few times. The rearrangement uses TRBV5-1 and TRBJ2-1; no clear D gene. The CDR3 has 15 residues. The germline V gene encodes CDR1 SGHRS and CDR2 YFSETQ. Trimming stripped 4 bases from V and 6 bases from J, with 17 bases between. The CDR3 DNA follows: TGCGCCAGCAGCCAAATAGCACGGCGTACCAATGAGCAGTTCTTC. It encodes CASSQIARRTNEQFF. Looking up the rest from reference TRBV5-1 and TRBJ2-1 gives the full variable domain: KAGVTQTPRYLIKTRGQQVTLSCSPISGHRSVSWYQQTPGQGLQFLFEYFSETQRNKGNFPGRFSGRQFSNSRSEMNVSTLELGDSALYLCASSQIARRTNEQFFGPGTRLTVL.

In DNA, the CDR3 is TGTGCCAGCTCACCACAGCAAGGCACGCAGTATTTT. Encoded protein: CASSPQQGTQYF. The V gene is TRBV18, the J gene TRBJ2-3; unclear D gene. Germline CDR1 reads KGHSH; CDR2 reads LQKENI. The germline V and J ends were trimmed by 1 base and 9 bases, with 8 bases remaining between them. The CDR3 length is 12 residues.

This chain links TRBV7-3 with TRBJ2-3; D remains ambiguous. Germline-derived CDR1 and CDR2 are SGHTA and FQGTGA. The length of the CDR3 is 12 residues. The V and J ends lost 2 bases and 4 bases respectively, with 4 bases between them. The CDR3: CASSLPPDTQYF. The CDR3 coding sequence is TGTGCCAGCAGCTTACCACCAGATACGCAGTATTTT.

The chain recombines TRBV18 with TRBJ1-4; D is unresolved. Trimming removed 1 base at V and 0 bases at J, with 9 bases between. The CDR3 runs 16 residues. Germline-derived CDR1 and CDR2 are KGHSH and LQKENI. The CDR3 sequence is CASSPQLGSTNEKLFF. Written as DNA, the CDR3 is TGTGCCAGCTCACCACAATTGGGATCAACTAATGAAAAACTGTTTTTT.

The chain has TRBV5-8 and TRBJ1-2; no clear D gene. The CDR3 loop spans 14 amino acids. Germline CDR1 and CDR2: SGHTS and YDEGEE. V shed 1 base and J shed 4 bases, with 11 bases lying between them. The CDR3 here is CASSLIQPFYGYTF. DNA for the CDR3: TGTGCCAGCAGCTTGATACAACCTTTCTATGGCTACACCTTC.